One sample yielded the 8 T cell receptor beta chains listed below, sequenced in a study of OX40 agonist ivuxolimab in advanced cancers. Sequenced by immunoSEQ multiplex PCR; TCRdb stores in-frame clones only, minus some. The sample lists 45,000 to 60,000 clones; just under 95% were seen once. Material: CD4+ or CD8+ T cells sorted from blood, obtained in a trial of the OX40 agonist ivuxolimab. The receptors were gathered from an adult with an advanced solid tumor such as melanoma, head and neck, liver or kidney cancer.

The rearrangement uses TRBV5-1 and TRBJ2-7, with D tentatively TRBD1 (5 bases). V was shortened by 4 bases and J by 4 bases, with 9 bases between the two germline ends. Per germline, CDR1 SGHRS and CDR2 YFSETQ. The CDR3 contains 12 residues. This chain's CDR3 is CASSVTGYEQYF. Written as DNA, the CDR3 is TGCGCCAGCAGCGTAACAGGTTACGAGCAGTACTTC. Looking up the rest from reference TRBV5-1 and TRBJ2-7 gives the full variable domain: KAGVTQTPRYLIKTRGQQVTLSCSPISGHRSVSWYQQTPGQGLQFLFEYFSETQRNKGNFPGRFSGRQFSNSRSEMNVSTLELGDSALYLCASSVTGYEQYFGPGTRLTVT.

With respect to this clone: Within the sample, other DNA sequences also encode this same CDR3. This rearrangement joins TRBV20-1 to TRBJ2-3; D not resolved. The CDR3 loop spans 10 amino acids. V was shortened by 4 bases and J by 2 bases, with 1 base between the two germline ends. In germline, CDR1 is DFQATT, CDR2 SNEGSKA (reference sequence). The CDR3 loop is CSATTDTQYF. CDR3 in DNA: TGCAGTGCTACCACAGATACGCAGTATTTT.

The gene calls are TRBV28 and TRBJ2-7, with 8 bases aligning to TRBD2. Per germline, CDR1 MDHEN and CDR2 SYDVKM. With V trimmed by 7 bases and J by 5 bases, 10 bases remained unmatched. This CDR3 region has 14 residues. The DNA of the CDR3 is TGTGCCAGCACCGCCCCGGGGGGGCTCCACGAGCAGTACTTC. Its translation: CASTAPGGLHEQYF.

V usage is TRBV4-3 and J usage is TRBJ2-2; D remains unclear. The ends were cut back, 4 bases at V and 3 bases at J, with 12 bases in the middle. This CDR3 is 15 amino acids long. Germline CDR1 LGHNA, CDR2 YSLEER. The CDR3 protein is CASSRELGYTGELFF. For the CDR3, the DNA is TGCGCCAGCAGCCGCGAATTGGGTTACACCGGGGAGCTGTTTTTT.

This chain joins TRBV5-1 and TRBJ2-2; 7 bases agree with TRBD1. Per the germline V gene, CDR1 is SGHRS and CDR2 is YFSETQ. Losses at the gene ends were 4 bases for V and 1 base for J; bases not matched to a gene: 7. CDR3 size: 16 residues. In nucleotides, the CDR3 is TGCGCCAGCAGCATGCCGGACAGGTGGAACACCGGGGAGCTGTTTTTT. Its protein is CASSMPDRWNTGELFF.

The rearrangement links TRBV4-3 to TRBJ2-5; possibly TRBD1 for D (5 bases). The CDR3 spans 16 residues. CDR1 LGHNA and CDR2 YSLEER come from the germline V gene. V was cut by 2 bases and J by 0 bases, with 13 bases left in between. The CDR3 sequence: CASSQRYRKHQETQYF. The CDR3 nucleotides are TGCGCCAGCAGCCAAAGGTACAGGAAACACCAAGAGACCCAGTACTTC.

The CDR3 region is CASSWGLVSYEQYF. In DNA form, the CDR3 reads TGTGCCAGCAGTTGGGGACTCGTCTCCTACGAGCAGTACTTC. The J gene is TRBJ2-7, the V gene TRBV27, with D perhaps TRBD2 (6 bases). There are 14 residues in the CDR3. V dropped 4 bases and J dropped 0 bases, with 10 bases sitting between them. Germline CDR1 is MNHEY and CDR2 is SMNVEV (reference sequence).

The chain recombines TRBV28 with TRBJ1-3; D gene ambiguous. The CDR3 sequence is 15 residues long. Germline V gene lookup returns CDR1 MDHEN and CDR2 SYDVKM. Trimming took 6 bases from V and 0 from J, leaving 12 bases between them. This CDR3 is CASRPVGSSGNTIYF. The DNA for the CDR3 is TGTGCCAGCAGACCGGTGGGGTCCTCTGGAAACACCATATATTTT. The entire variable domain, with the rest obtained from reference TRBV28 and TRBJ1-3, is as follows: DVKVTQSSRYLVKRTGEKVFLECVQDMDHENMFWYRQDPGLGLRLIYFSYDVKMKEKGDIPEGYSVSREKKERFSLILESASTNQTSMYLCASRPVGSSGNTIYFGEGSWLTVV.